A single sample is the source of the 32 T cell receptor beta chains below, sequenced in a study of shared clonotypes between healthy human individuals. Data came from immunoSEQ multiplex PCR; TCRdb stores just in-frame clones and leaves some out. The sample lists fewer than 700,000 clones; roughly 95% were seen once. Naivety among CD8 cells was defined by CD45RO negativity and positive CCR7 selection, thereby excluding terminally differentiated effector memory CD45RA+ cells. The sample comprised naive CD8+ T cells sorted from blood. These TCRs come from a woman aged 30 to 39 in good health.

The chain couples TRBV28 to TRBJ1-1; 8 positions agree with TRBD1. With V trimmed by 6 bases and J by 3 bases, 9 bases remained unmatched. Germline lookup yields CDR1 MDHEN and CDR2 SYDVKM. The CDR3 covers 15 residues. CDR3: CASRDPDRVDTEAFF. In DNA form, the CDR3 reads TGTGCCAGCAGGGATCCGGACAGGGTGGACACTGAAGCTTTCTTT. Together with reference TRBV28 and TRBJ1-1, the CDR3 gives the full variable domain: DVKVTQSSRYLVKRTGEKVFLECVQDMDHENMFWYRQDPGLGLRLIYFSYDVKMKEKGDIPEGYSVSREKKERFSLILESASTNQTSMYLCASRDPDRVDTEAFFGQGTRLTVV.

The V gene is TRBV19, the J gene TRBJ2-7; D is possibly TRBD1 or TRBD2 (6 bases each). This CDR3 has 15 residues. Germline lookup yields CDR1 LNHDA and CDR2 SQIVND (reference sequence). Trimming pared 3 bases from V and 5 bases from J, leaving 17 bases between. The CDR3 nucleotides read TGTGCCAGTAGTATCGGGTCGGGGGCTAACGACGAGCAGTACTTC. Encoded protein: CASSIGSGANDEQYF. Filled out from reference TRBV19 and TRBJ2-7, the complete variable domain reads DGGITQSPKYLFRKEGQNVTLSCEQNLNHDAMYWYRQDPGQGLRLIYYSQIVNDFQKGDIAEGYSVSREKKESFPLTVTSAQKNPTAFYLCASSIGSGANDEQYFGPGTRLTVT.

CDR3 sequence reads: CASSSGTLYYEQYF. The CDR3 DNA reads as TGTGCCAGCAGCTCCGGGACTCTTTACTACGAGCAGTACTTC. The rearrangement uses TRBV7-9 and TRBJ2-7, with a possible D match to TRBD2 (6 bases). Looked up from germline, CDR1 is SEHNR and CDR2 is FQNEAQ (reference sequence). The CDR3 has 14 residues. Deletions cut 4 bases from V and 3 bases from J, with 13 bases between.

The CDR3 DNA reads as TGTGCCAGCAGACCCCCTACCAGGGGCATTCAGCCCCAGCATTTT. This codes for CASRPPTRGIQPQHF. V and J are TRBV28 and TRBJ1-5, with D possibly matching TRBD1 (6 bases). Trimming left V 6 bases short and J 6 bases short, with 18 bases between. This CDR3 region has 15 residues. Per the germline V gene, CDR1 is MDHEN and CDR2 is SYDVKM.

The J gene is TRBJ2-7, the V gene TRBV28; D is uncertain. Germline CDR1 MDHEN, CDR2 SYDVKM. The CDR3 is made up of 14 amino acids. V was shortened by 7 bases and J by 2 bases, with 15 bases between the two germline ends. CDR3 nucleotides: TGTGCCAGCAATACACCCAGGTCAGCCTACGAGCAGTACTTC. This translates into CASNTPRSAYEQYF.

V gene TRBV2 combines with J gene TRBJ1-4; D gene unclear. Germline assignment: CDR1 SNHLY and CDR2 FYNNEI. V lost 9 bases to trimming and J lost 0 bases, with 11 bases between them. CDR3 length equals 14 residues. The CDR3 loop reads CASGRGATNEKLFF. CDR3 DNA: TGTGCCAGTGGTCGGGGTGCAACTAATGAAAAACTGTTTTTT.

This sequence joins TRBV6-5 and TRBJ2-7, with no clear D. CDR1 is MNHEY, CDR2 SVGAGI, per germline. The CDR3 sequence is 13 residues long. V lost 0 bases, J lost 5 bases, and 8 bases lay in between. This CDR3 is CASSYSNLNEQYF. CDR3 in DNA: TGTGCCAGCAGTTACTCGAACTTGAACGAGCAGTACTTC.

CDR3 loop: CASSTGTSGDTQYF. The CDR3 DNA reads as TGTGCCAGTAGTACCGGGACTAGCGGAGATACGCAGTATTTT. This rearrangement joins TRBV19 to TRBJ2-3; 11 bases fit TRBD2. This CDR3 region has 14 residues. V lost 4 bases, J lost 5 bases, and 2 bases stayed unmatched. Germline values: CDR1 LNHDA, CDR2 SQIVND (reference sequence).

This rearrangement joins TRBV7-9 to TRBJ1-1; D is ambiguous. CDR1 SEHNR and CDR2 FQNEAQ come from the germline V gene (reference sequence). V was pared by 0 bases and J by 5 bases, with 4 bases between. The CDR3 is 12 amino acids. The CDR3 spells CASSLAETEAFF. Written as DNA, the CDR3 is TGTGCCAGCAGCTTAGCGGAGACTGAAGCTTTCTTT.

The rearrangement uses TRBV28 and TRBJ1-5; 11 nucleotides line up with TRBD1. V lost 6 bases to trimming and J lost 7 bases; unmatched junction nucleotides: 8. The CDR3 covers 15 residues. Germline loops: CDR1 MDHEN, CDR2 SYDVKM. CDR3 residues: CASRWTGGAGQPQHF. The CDR3 region has the DNA TGTGCCAGCAGGTGGACAGGGGGCGCGGGGCAGCCCCAGCATTTT.

The J gene is TRBJ1-1, the V gene TRBV6-5; D remains unclear. The germline V gene encodes CDR1 MNHEY and CDR2 SVGAGI. The V end was cut by 7 bases, the J end by 0 bases, with 12 bases between. The CDR3 is made up of 14 amino acids. CDR3 amino acids: CASTTFSMNTEAFF. Written as DNA, the CDR3 is TGTGCCAGCACCACGTTTTCTATGAACACTGAAGCTTTCTTT.

The chain carries TRBV2 and TRBJ2-6; D tentatively fits TRBD1 or TRBD2 (6 bases each). The CDR3 covers 17 residues. V was trimmed by 4 bases and J by 4 bases, leaving 17 bases between them. The germline gives CDR1 SNHLY, CDR2 FYNNEI. As DNA, the CDR3 is TGTGCCAGCAGTGTTCGAAGGGGGGTCGCCGGGGCCAACGTCCTGACTTTC. As protein: CASSVRRGVAGANVLTF.

The rearrangement uses TRBV19 and TRBJ2-7; 12 bases are a match to TRBD2. V dropped 8 bases and J dropped 4; count of bases not matched to a gene: 30. The CDR3 runs 22 residues. From germline, CDR1 is LNHDA and CDR2 SQIVND (reference sequence). The CDR3 loop is CASLRARFATSGSGPITYEQYF. The CDR3, as DNA: TGTGCCAGTTTAAGGGCCAGATTCGCGACTAGCGGGAGTGGACCCATTACGTACGAGCAGTACTTC.

The CDR3 nucleotides read TGTGCCTGGAGTGATCTGGGGGATGAGCAGTACTTC. Translation gives CAWSDLGDEQYF. The chain combines TRBV30 with TRBJ2-7; D is tentatively TRBD1 or TRBD2 (5 bases each). Germline V gene sequence: CDR1 GTSNPN, CDR2 SVGIG (reference sequence). V lost 1 base and J lost 7, with 11 bases in between. The CDR3 loop spans 12 amino acids.

The rearrangement joins TRBV28 to TRBJ2-7, with D possibly matching TRBD1 (6 bases). CDR3 length equals 15 residues. With 5 bases removed from V and 3 bases from J, the gap between germline ends came to 17 bases. Germline lookup yields CDR1 MDHEN and CDR2 SYDVKM. In DNA form, the CDR3 reads TGTGCCAGCAGTCCTATGGACAGTCCCATCTACGAGCAGTACTTC. This sequence encodes CASSPMDSPIYEQYF.

The chain has TRBV27 and TRBJ2-7; 7 bases map to TRBD2. Trimming at V came to 3 bases and at J to 6 bases, leaving 2 bases not matched to a gene. This CDR3 comprises 12 residues. Looked up from germline, CDR1 is MNHEY and CDR2 is SMNVEV (reference sequence). In DNA form, the CDR3 reads TGTGCCAGCAGTTTGGGGGGGGGCGAGCAGTACTTC. Translation gives CASSLGGGEQYF.

The chain links TRBV4-1 to TRBJ1-5, with 9 bases matching TRBD1. V dropped 0 bases and J dropped 5; count of bases not matched to a gene: 8. Germline V lookup: CDR1 MGHRA, CDR2 YSYEKL. The CDR3 is 17 amino acids. CDR3 in DNA: TGCGCCAGCAGCCAAGATTGGAACAGGGGGCTTGATCAGCCCCAGCATTTT. Protein: CASSQDWNRGLDQPQHF.

A note on this clone: Other DNA sequences in this sample translate to the same CDR3. The chain uses TRBV7-2 and TRBJ2-7, with a weak D call TRBD2 (6 bases). This CDR3 region has 13 residues. Deletions cut 3 bases from V and 0 bases from J, with 6 bases between. The germline V gene has CDR1 SGHTA and CDR2 FQGNSA. The CDR3 sequence is CASSFSGSYEQYF. In nucleotides, the CDR3 is TGTGCCAGCAGCTTTAGCGGCTCCTACGAGCAGTACTTC.

The V call is TRBV2, the J call TRBJ2-7, with 8 bases fitting TRBD2. CDR1 is SNHLY, CDR2 FYNNEI, per germline. CDR3 length: 14 amino acids. Trimming took 1 base from V and 6 from J; bases not matched to a gene: 5. In nucleotides, the CDR3 is TGTGCCAGCAGTGAAGGACTAGCGTCGGTCGAGCAGTACTTC. It translates to CASSEGLASVEQYF.

This chain joins TRBV29-1 and TRBJ1-1, with D possibly TRBD1 on 6 matching bases. Germline lookup yields CDR1 SQVTM and CDR2 ANQGSEA. This CDR3 is 15 amino acids long. With 0 bases removed from V and 1 base from J, the gap between germline ends came to 12 bases. The CDR3 nucleotides are TGCAGCGTTGAAGATAACAGGGTAGAGAACACTGAAGCTTTCTTT. Encoded protein: CSVEDNRVENTEAFF.

The CDR3 DNA follows: TGTGCCAGCAGTGACGCATATGAGCAGTTCTTC. This translates into CASSDAYEQFF. The V call is TRBV6-1, the J call TRBJ2-1; D remains ambiguous. Germline values: CDR1 MNHNS, CDR2 SASEGT. Trimming took 3 bases from V and 8 from J, leaving 5 bases between them. This CDR3 region has 11 residues.

This clone was counted a single time. The chain is built from TRBV5-1 and TRBJ1-2; 7 bases line up with TRBD1. Germline values: CDR1 SGHRS, CDR2 YFSETQ. V was clipped by 6 bases and J by 4 bases; unmatched bases: 6. The CDR3 covers 13 residues. CDR3 in DNA: TGCGCCAGCACTCCGGGACAGACCTATGGCTACACCTTC. It specifies CASTPGQTYGYTF. The whole variable domain, filled in from reference TRBV5-1 and TRBJ1-2, reads KAGVTQTPRYLIKTRGQQVTLSCSPISGHRSVSWYQQTPGQGLQFLFEYFSETQRNKGNFPGRFSGRQFSNSRSEMNVSTLELGDSALYLCASTPGQTYGYTFGSGTRLTVV.

A note on this clone: At the DNA level, this CDR3 is encoded by other sequences in the same sample as well. The chain recombines TRBV28 with TRBJ1-1; D might be TRBD1 (5 bases). CDR1 and CDR2 from the germline V gene are MDHEN and SYDVKM. The V and J ends lost 6 bases and 0 bases respectively, with 8 bases between them. There are 13 residues in the CDR3. In nucleotides, the CDR3 is TGTGCCAGCAGCCTACAGGTGAACACTGAAGCTTTCTTT. This codes for CASSLQVNTEAFF.

The chain is built from TRBV28 and TRBJ2-4; tentative D call: TRBD1 (8 bases). The V gene lost 4 bases and the J gene lost 7 bases, with 14 bases spanning the gap. The CDR3 sequence is 14 residues long. The germline CDR1 and CDR2 sequences are MDHEN and SYDVKM. The CDR3 loop is CASSSDRGGNIQYF. CDR3 nucleotide sequence: TGTGCCAGCAGTTCTGACAGGGGAGGGAACATTCAGTACTTC.

This clone was seen just once. V and J are TRBV7-9 and TRBJ1-3, with D uncertain. The CDR3 sequence is 13 residues long. Germline V gene lookup returns CDR1 SEHNR and CDR2 FQNEAQ (reference sequence). The V and J ends lost 6 bases and 0 bases respectively, with 6 bases between them. The CDR3 coding sequence is TGTGCCAGCAGGGAGAGCTCTGGAAACACCATATATTTT. Translating it yields CASRESSGNTIYF. The entire variable domain, with the rest obtained from reference TRBV7-9 and TRBJ1-3, is as follows: DTGVSQNPRHKITKRGQNVTFRCDPISEHNRLYWYRQTLGQGPEFLTYFQNEAQLEKSRLLSDRFSAERPKGSFSTLEIQRTEQGDSAMYLCASRESSGNTIYFGEGSWLTVV.

This clone was recorded once. V usage is TRBV5-6 and J usage is TRBJ2-1; the match to TRBD2 covers 9 bases. V dropped 6 bases and J dropped 7; count of bases not matched to a gene: 2. The CDR3 runs to 12 residues. Germline values: CDR1 SGHDT, CDR2 YYEEEE. CDR3: CASTGLANEQFF. In nucleotides, the CDR3 is TGTGCCAGCACCGGACTAGCGAATGAGCAGTTCTTC.

J is TRBJ2-7 and V is TRBV2; no clear D gene. CDR1 is SNHLY and CDR2 is FYNNEI in the germline V gene. V was clipped by 3 bases and J by 1 base, with 7 bases between them. The CDR3 consists of 13 residues. This chain's CDR3 is CASSDGSSYEQYF. The CDR3 DNA reads as TGTGCCAGCAGTGATGGTTCTTCCTACGAGCAGTACTTC.

The chain is built from TRBV11-2 and TRBJ1-2, with D unclear. V lost 5 bases and J 2 bases, leaving 3 bases between the germline ends. The CDR3 spans 11 residues. Looked up from germline, CDR1 is SGHAT and CDR2 is FQNNGV. For the CDR3, the DNA is TGTGCCAGCAGCGACAACTATGGCTACACCTTC. Amino acids: CASSDNYGYTF.

The chain links TRBV28 to TRBJ1-1; D not certain. Trimming removed 2 bases at V and 11 bases at J, with 15 bases between. CDR1 MDHEN and CDR2 SYDVKM come from the germline V gene. CDR3 length equals 13 residues. The CDR3 spells CASSLATVIPAFF. CDR3 bases: TGTGCCAGCAGTTTAGCCACAGTTATTCCGGCTTTCTTT.

The rearrangement uses TRBV9 and TRBJ2-1; D is unclear. CDR1 is SGDLS, CDR2 YYNGEE, per germline. The CDR3 extends over 14 amino acids. The V gene lost 0 bases and the J gene lost 4 bases, with 8 bases spanning the gap. The CDR3 coding sequence is TGTGCCAGCAGCGTAGACGGGCCGTACAATGAGCAGTTCTTC. Translated, it gives CASSVDGPYNEQFF.

Written as DNA, the CDR3 is TGTGCCAGCAGCTTAGTTCACGGGACCTTTTACATGGAGCAGTTCTTC. It codes for CASSLVHGTFYMEQFF. The chain joins TRBV11-2 to TRBJ2-1; TRBD1 or TRBD2 may be the D gene (5 bases each). The length of the CDR3 is 16 residues. V lost 1 base and J 10 bases, leaving 20 bases between the germline ends. The germline gives CDR1 SGHAT, CDR2 FQNNGV. Full variable domain (rest looked up from reference TRBV11-2 and TRBJ2-1): EAGVAQSPRYKIIEKRQSVAFWCNPISGHATLYWYQQILGQGPKLLIQFQNNGVVDDSQLPKDRFSAERLKGVDSTLKIQPAKLEDSAVYLCASSLVHGTFYMEQFFGPGTRLTVL.

This clone was seen only once. The chain couples TRBV28 to TRBJ2-7, with TRBD1 identical over 10 bases. V shed 5 bases and J 5 bases; nucleotides not matched to a gene: 18. The V gene's germline CDR1 is MDHEN and CDR2 SYDVKM. CDR3 length: 18 residues. The CDR3 loop reads CASSNTGQGFLVGDEQYF. The DNA for the CDR3 is TGTGCCAGCAGTAATACGGGACAGGGGTTCCTCGTTGGGGACGAGCAGTACTTC.